This paragraph covers one T cell receptor beta chain sequence. Its antigen is currently unknown. Sequence at one end of the junction differs from germline and may be a read error. These data come from a study of T cells in Graves' hyperthyroidism and ophthalmopathy. Whole-study context: Peripheral blood sampling occurred at initial diagnosis, before any treatment.

From RNA transcripts, TCR beta CDR3 regions were amplified. HTBI primers were employed in a first-round RT-PCR of the TCR CDR3. TCRdb ran MiXCR on the multiplex PCR reads and lists one entry per CDR3 protein. In the table there are about 300,000 distinct CDR3 sequences, approximately 19% of which are singletons. Study-level results: Model-based prediction identified ophthalmopathy a median around 6.5 months prior to its onset.

This CDR3 is built from 14 residues. Germline V lookup: CDR1 MGHRA, CDR2 YSYEKL. Inclusion characteristics of ophthalmopathy patients comprised a Clinical Activity Score of at least 3, a NOSPECS grade of at least 4, and duration under 3 months. Source material for PBMCs was less than 12 ml fresh peripheral blood. This receptor was obtained from a man between 50 and 59 years old with Graves' ophthalmopathy. The V call is TRBV4-1, the J call TRBJ1-1, with D possibly being TRBD1 (6 bases). Sequenced input: blood. The CDR3 DNA sequence: TGCGCCAGCAGCCAAGAGGGGTGGGGGGCTGAGGCTTTCTTT. Encoded protein: CASSQEGWGAEAFF.